Below are 25 T cell receptor beta chains sequenced from a single sample in a study of T cell changes during pregnancy in multiple sclerosis. TCRdb's copy holds only in-frame clones and misses some; the assay was immunoSEQ multiplex PCR. The top ten hold roughly a tenth of the sample, which has 40,000 to 60,000 clones, about 90% seen once. The sample was CD8+ T cells from peripheral blood mononuclear cells, taken after pregnancy. The receptors were sampled from a female donor with multiple sclerosis, enrolled in a pregnancy study.

The chain employs TRBV5-1 and TRBJ2-1, with a weak D call TRBD2 (6 bases). The CDR3 has 16 amino acids. V lost 1 base and J 6 bases, leaving 17 bases between the germline ends. Germline V lookup: CDR1 SGHRS, CDR2 YFSETQ. The CDR3 here is CASSLTTLGGSNEQFF. The CDR3 DNA reads TGCGCCAGCAGCTTGACAACCCTGGGGGGTAGCAATGAGCAGTTCTTC. The full variable domain, rest sourced from reference TRBV5-1 and TRBJ2-1, is KAGVTQTPRYLIKTRGQQVTLSCSPISGHRSVSWYQQTPGQGLQFLFEYFSETQRNKGNFPGRFSGRQFSNSRSEMNVSTLELGDSALYLCASSLTTLGGSNEQFFGPGTRLTVL.

The chain is built from TRBV27 and TRBJ2-3; weak D call: TRBD1 (6 bases). The length of the CDR3 is 14 residues. Germline V gene sequence: CDR1 MNHEY, CDR2 SMNVEV (reference sequence). Between the trimmed V and J ends, which lost 3 bases and 1 base, there was a span of 8 bases. The CDR3 DNA is TGTGCCAGCAGTTTGGGGGCTCGCACAGATACGCAGTATTTT. This gives the protein CASSLGARTDTQYF.

The chain is built from TRBV13 and TRBJ2-3; D gene unclear. The CDR3 spans 15 residues. Germline values: CDR1 PRHDT, CDR2 FYEKMQ (reference sequence). V lost 5 bases and J 2 bases, leaving 14 bases between the germline ends. CDR3: CASSLESQDTDTQYF. The CDR3 region has the DNA TGTGCCAGCAGCCTTGAGAGTCAAGACACAGATACGCAGTATTTT.

The chain couples TRBV6-6 to TRBJ2-7; D gene uncertain. This CDR3 is built from 12 residues. The ends were cut back, 2 bases at V and 3 bases at J, with 5 bases in the middle. Per germline, CDR1 MNHNY and CDR2 SVGAGI (reference sequence). The CDR3 sequence: CASSYEDYEQYF. The CDR3 DNA is TGTGCCAGCAGTTACGAGGACTACGAGCAGTACTTC.

The gene calls are TRBV19 and TRBJ2-7; 9 nucleotides align to TRBD1. CDR1 and CDR2 (germline): LNHDA, SQIVND (reference sequence). The junction had 9 bases not matched to a gene; V was cut back by 6 bases and J by 0 bases. This CDR3 comprises 16 residues. The CDR3 DNA follows: TGTGCCAGTAGATGGTCGGGACAGGGAACCTCCTACGAGCAGTACTTC. Protein: CASRWSGQGTSYEQYF.

V usage is TRBV4-2 and J usage is TRBJ2-3; D unresolved. The CDR3 has 14 residues. Looked up from germline, CDR1 is LGHNA and CDR2 is YNFKEQ. V was pared by 0 bases and J by 2 bases, with 6 bases between. CDR3 region: CASSQEALTDTQYF. The CDR3 DNA reads TGTGCCAGCAGCCAAGAGGCCCTCACAGATACGCAGTATTTT.

The chain couples TRBV10-1 to TRBJ1-3; D gene uncertain. Germline lookup yields CDR1 WNHNN and CDR2 SYGVQD (reference sequence). This CDR3 contains 14 residues. The V end was cut by 4 bases, the J end by 0 bases, with 7 bases between. The CDR3 sequence is CASSGLHSGNTIYF. CDR3 DNA sequence: TGCGCCAGCAGTGGGCTGCACTCTGGAAACACCATATATTTT.

The genes are TRBV5-6 and TRBJ1-3; TRBD1 is a possible D gene (6 bases). The CDR3 is 19 residues long. Looked up from germline, CDR1 is SGHDT and CDR2 is YYEEEE. V dropped 0 bases and J dropped 0 bases, with 19 bases sitting between them. CDR3 sequence (DNA): TGTGCCAGCAGCTTGGGGCTTTTTGGGGGCGACTACTCTGGAAACACCATATATTTT. This encodes CASSLGLFGGDYSGNTIYF.

The genes are TRBV6-4 and TRBJ1-6, with D hard to call. CDR1 is MRHNA and CDR2 is SNTAGT in the germline V gene. The CDR3 spans 14 residues. Trimming left V 4 bases short and J 0 bases short, with 4 bases between. This CDR3 is CASSVRSYNSPLHF. CDR3 sequence (DNA): TGTGCCAGCAGTGTCCGCTCCTATAATTCACCCCTCCACTTT.

The chain employs TRBV6-5 and TRBJ2-3; 8 bases align to TRBD1. Germline CDR1 MNHEY, CDR2 SVGAGI. The CDR3 extends over 13 amino acids. The V and J ends lost 8 bases and 2 bases, in that order; junction bases with no gene match: 3. The CDR3 spells CASSGGDTDTQYF. The CDR3 DNA follows: TGTGCCAGCTCAGGGGGCGACACAGATACGCAGTATTTT.

This clone was seen just once. The chain carries TRBV7-8 and TRBJ2-5; the D gene is possibly TRBD1 (5 bases). Trimming shortened V by 1 base and J by 3 bases, and 18 bases separated the two germline ends. Per germline, CDR1 SGHVS and CDR2 FQNEAQ. CDR3 size: 17 residues. Here the CDR3 DNA reads TGTGCCAGCAGCTTAGGATTTGAACGACAGCATAAAGAGACCCAGTACTTC. The encoded protein is CASSLGFERQHKETQYF.

The V gene is TRBV5-6, the J gene TRBJ2-7, with 9 bases lining up with TRBD1. The CDR3 has 14 residues. Germline V lookup: CDR1 SGHDT, CDR2 YYEEEE. V lost 3 bases to trimming and J lost 1 base; unmatched junction nucleotides: 2. This CDR3 is CASSWGQGSYEQYF. CDR3 DNA sequence: TGTGCCAGCAGCTGGGGACAGGGTTCCTACGAGCAGTACTTC.

This clone was counted a single time. The V and J genes are TRBV19 and TRBJ2-3; D might be TRBD1 (5 bases). Germline values: CDR1 LNHDA, CDR2 SQIVND (reference sequence). V lost 4 bases and J lost 2, with 19 bases in between. The CDR3 totals 17 residues. DNA for the CDR3: TGTGCCAGTAGTACTCCGACAGTGGCCCTTCTCACAGATACGCAGTATTTT. The encoded protein is CASSTPTVALLTDTQYF.

DNA for the CDR3: TGTGCCACCAGTCCTCCGGTTGCGGGGACCCAGTACTTC. This sequence encodes CATSPPVAGTQYF. The J gene is TRBJ2-5, the V gene TRBV15, with a possible D match to TRBD2 (5 bases). V lost 6 bases and J 7 bases, leaving 15 bases between the germline ends. The CDR3 runs to 13 residues. Germline values: CDR1 LNHNV, CDR2 YYDKDF (reference sequence).

This chain uses TRBV16 with TRBJ2-5; 7 bases fit TRBD1. V was pared by 8 bases and J by 0 bases, with 3 bases of the junction left unmatched. Germline V gives CDR1 KGHSY, CDR2 FQNENV. This CDR3 is 13 amino acids long. Here the CDR3 DNA reads TGTGCCAGCGAGGGACAGTACCAAGAGACCCAGTACTTC. Translating it yields CASEGQYQETQYF.

This clone has a handful of counts. The chain employs TRBV27 and TRBJ2-7; the D gene is possibly TRBD1 (6 bases). Between the trimmed V and J ends, which lost 6 bases and 2 bases, there was a span of 14 bases. CDR3 size: 14 residues. Germline lookup yields CDR1 MNHEY and CDR2 SMNVEV (reference sequence). The CDR3 loop is CASSYTGQPYEQYF. DNA for the CDR3: TGTGCCAGCAGCTATACCGGACAGCCCTACGAGCAGTACTTC.

CDR3 protein: CAISGEGQVKNTGELFF. The CDR3 DNA sequence: TGTGCCATCAGTGGAGAAGGACAGGTCAAGAACACCGGGGAGCTGTTTTTT. V gene TRBV10-3 combines with J gene TRBJ2-2; 7 bases line up with TRBD1. J was trimmed by 1 base and V by 4 bases; bases with no gene match: 9. Germline V gives CDR1 ENHRY, CDR2 SYGVKD. This CDR3 has 17 amino acids.

This clone was found once. This chain links TRBV11-2 with TRBJ2-2; 7 bases map to TRBD1. Per the germline V gene, CDR1 is SGHAT and CDR2 is FQNNGV. The CDR3 spans 13 residues. Losses at the gene ends were 3 bases for V and 6 bases for J; bases not matched to a gene: 1. For the CDR3, the DNA is TGTGCCAGCAGCTTTCAGGGGGCCGGGGAGCTGTTTTTT. It translates to CASSFQGAGELFF.

J is TRBJ1-2 and V is TRBV9; D gene unclear. This CDR3 has 15 amino acids. Trimming removed 1 base from V and 1 base from J, with 11 bases in between. In germline, CDR1 is SGDLS, CDR2 YYNGEE. CDR3 DNA sequence: TGTGCCAGCAGCGTATCAGGCCAGGATAACTATGGCTACACCTTC. This codes for CASSVSGQDNYGYTF.

The CDR3 nucleotides read TGTGCCAGCCAGGCCCCCAGCACAGATACGCAGTATTTT. Protein: CASQAPSTDTQYF. The chain joins TRBV5-4 to TRBJ2-3; D is unclear. This CDR3 spans 13 amino acids. The germline V and J ends were trimmed by 7 bases and 0 bases, with 9 bases remaining between them. Germline V gene sequence: CDR1 SGHNT, CDR2 YYREEE (reference sequence). The full variable domain, with the rest looked up from reference TRBV5-4 and TRBJ2-3, is ETGVTQSPTHLIKTRGQQVTLRCSSQSGHNTVSWYQQALGQGPQFIFQYYREEENGRGNFPPRFSGLQFPNYSSELNVNALELDDSALYLCASQAPSTDTQYFGPGTRLTVL.

The CDR3 DNA reads TGCGCCAGCAGCCATGTGCAGGCCGCCGAAGCTTTCTTT. Translating gives CASSHVQAAEAFF. The rearrangement uses TRBV4-1 and TRBJ1-1, with no clear D. Per germline, CDR1 MGHRA and CDR2 YSYEKL. This CDR3 spans 13 amino acids. The V end lost 3 bases, the J end lost 8 bases, and 13 bases lay between the germline ends.

The rearrangement uses TRBV5-6 and TRBJ1-2; D unresolved. CDR1 and CDR2 (germline): SGHDT, YYEEEE. V was cut by 4 bases and J by 4 bases, with 14 bases left in between. The CDR3 is 14 residues long. The CDR3 here is CASSVTIDTYGYTF. The CDR3 DNA follows: TGTGCCAGCAGCGTGACTATTGATACCTATGGCTACACCTTC. Full variable domain (rest looked up from reference TRBV5-6 and TRBJ1-2): DAGVTQSPTHLIKTRGQQVTLRCSPKSGHDTVSWYQQALGQGPQFIFQYYEEEERQRGNFPDRFSGHQFPNYSSELNVNALLLGDSALYLCASSVTIDTYGYTFGSGTRLTVV.

This clone has a handful of counts. V gene TRBV6-5 combines with J gene TRBJ1-2; 7 bases are a match to TRBD1. The CDR3 has 15 amino acids. Germline CDR1 and CDR2: MNHEY and SVGAGI. V lost 7 bases to trimming and J lost 4 bases; unmatched junction nucleotides: 12. CDR3 sequence reads: CASTHGDSLSYGYTF. Written as DNA, the CDR3 is TGTGCCAGCACCCACGGGGACAGCCTTTCCTATGGCTACACCTTC.

The CDR3: CASSSHQGTGFEQYF. For the CDR3, the DNA is TGTGCCAGCAGCTCCCACCAAGGGACAGGGTTCGAGCAGTACTTC. The chain recombines TRBV7-2 with TRBJ2-7; 9 bases match TRBD1. J gave up 6 bases and V 4 bases, and 10 bases lay outside the gene matches. This CDR3 is 15 amino acids long. Germline-derived CDR1 and CDR2 are SGHTA and FQGNSA.

In nucleotides, the CDR3 is TGTGCCAGCAGCTTAAGCGCCTTCTCTGGAAACACCATATATTTT. This gives the protein CASSLSAFSGNTIYF. The rearrangement joins TRBV5-6 to TRBJ1-3; no firm D call. The V gene lost 2 bases and the J gene lost 0 bases, with 9 bases spanning the gap. The CDR3 runs to 15 residues. Germline V gene sequence: CDR1 SGHDT, CDR2 YYEEEE. The variable domain in full, with the rest retrieved from reference TRBV5-6 and TRBJ1-3, is DAGVTQSPTHLIKTRGQQVTLRCSPKSGHDTVSWYQQALGQGPQFIFQYYEEEERQRGNFPDRFSGHQFPNYSSELNVNALLLGDSALYLCASSLSAFSGNTIYFGEGSWLTVV.